Listed here are 25 T cell receptor beta chains from one sample, sequenced in a study of blood T cell repertoires in COVID-19. Assay used: immunoSEQ multiplex PCR; TCRdb lists only in-frame clones, some missing. The data show 180,000 or so clones, about 80% seen once. The specimen sequenced was PBMCs or T cells enriched from blood (not recorded which). The receptors originated from a man in his 60s who had been exposed to COVID-19.

The CDR3 DNA reads as TGTGCCAGCAGCGTAGGGGCCGAGCAGTTCTTC. Translating it yields CASSVGAEQFF. The chain carries TRBV9 and TRBJ2-1; D gene unclear. The CDR3 is made up of 11 amino acids. CDR1 is SGDLS, CDR2 YYNGEE, per germline. V was pared by 0 bases and J by 10 bases, with 5 bases between. The full variable domain, its missing parts supplied by reference TRBV9 and TRBJ2-1, is DSGVTQTPKHLITATGQRVTLRCSPRSGDLSVYWYQQSLDQGLQFLIQYYNGEERAKGNILERFSAQQFPDLHSELNLSSLELGDSALYFCASSVGAEQFFGPGTRLTVL.

The V call is TRBV5-1, the J call TRBJ2-1; 9 bases are shared with TRBD1. The CDR3 is 13 amino acids. Trimming took 6 bases from V and 8 from J; bases not matched to a gene: 6. The V gene's germline CDR1 is SGHRS and CDR2 YFSETQ. CDR3 sequence (DNA): TGCGCCAGCACCAACAGGGGGCGAGATGAGCAGTTCTTC. Translation: CASTNRGRDEQFF.

The chain employs TRBV6-4 and TRBJ2-2; TRBD2 matches at 10 bases. The CDR3 has 16 amino acids. Germline V gene lookup returns CDR1 MRHNA and CDR2 SNTAGT. V shed 6 bases, J shed 2 bases, and the junction held 6 bases outside the gene matches. The CDR3 loop is CASRQLAGINTGELFF. CDR3 DNA sequence: TGTGCCAGCAGACAACTAGCGGGGATCAACACCGGGGAGCTGTTTTTT.

This clone occurred a few times. The chain is built from TRBV5-8 and TRBJ2-1, with D maybe TRBD2 (6 bases). V lost 4 bases, J lost 13 bases, and 12 bases lay in between. Germline-derived CDR1 and CDR2 are SGHTS and YDEGEE. The CDR3 has 11 amino acids. The CDR3, as DNA: TGTGCCAGCAGCCCGGCGGGACTCCAGTTCTTC. Its translation: CASSPAGLQFF.

This clone was picked up a small number of times. The V gene is TRBV27, the J gene TRBJ1-4; TRBD1 aligns across 9 bases. CDR1 is MNHEY, CDR2 SMNVEV, per germline (reference sequence). V gave up 2 bases and J gave up 10 bases; unmatched junction bases: 5. The CDR3 covers 14 residues. The CDR3: CASSLIQGAGKLFF. CDR3 nucleotides: TGTGCCAGCAGTTTAATACAGGGGGCAGGAAAACTGTTTTTT.

This clone was counted between two and nine times. The junction does not match germline at one end; this may be a read error. This chain uses TRBV4-2 with TRBJ1-6; D possibly corresponds to TRBD1 (6 bases). The CDR3 covers 16 residues. Per the germline V gene, CDR1 is LGHNA and CDR2 is YNFKEQ. The CDR3 coding sequence is TGTGCCAGCAGCCAAGGGGCAGGGGAACATAAATCACCCCTCCACTTT. This sequence encodes CASSQGAGEHKSPLHF.

The chain employs TRBV4-2 and TRBJ2-2; TRBD1 agrees at 8 bases. CDR1 is LGHNA and CDR2 is YNFKEQ in the germline V gene. The CDR3 extends over 17 amino acids. The V gene end was trimmed by 0 bases and the J gene end by 4 bases; junction bases not matched to a gene: 7. Written as DNA, the CDR3 is TGTGCCAGCAGCCAAGATGGTGACAGGGGCCCCACCGGGGAGCTGTTTTTT. Its translation is CASSQDGDRGPTGELFF.

The chain carries TRBV10-3 and TRBJ2-1; 8 bases fit TRBD2. Trimming at V came to 7 bases and at J to 9 bases, leaving 8 bases not matched to a gene. Germline lookup yields CDR1 ENHRY and CDR2 SYGVKD. CDR3 length equals 13 residues. The CDR3, as DNA: TGTGCCATCACCACGGGACTAGGCGGTGAGCAGTTCTTC. Translation gives CAITTGLGGEQFF.

CDR3 nucleotide sequence: TGTGCCAGCAGCGTGTTCAGGGGGCAGGGTGGTGAAAAACTGTTTTTT. Translated, it gives CASSVFRGQGGEKLFF. The chain links TRBV9 to TRBJ1-4, with 8 bases fitting TRBD1. This CDR3 is built from 16 residues. From germline, CDR1 is SGDLS and CDR2 YYNGEE. Trimming took 2 bases from V and 7 from J; bases not matched to a gene: 10. Together with reference TRBV9 and TRBJ1-4, the CDR3 gives the full variable domain: DSGVTQTPKHLITATGQRVTLRCSPRSGDLSVYWYQQSLDQGLQFLIQYYNGEERAKGNILERFSAQQFPDLHSELNLSSLELGDSALYFCASSVFRGQGGEKLFFGSGTQLSVL.

The chain couples TRBV5-1 to TRBJ2-1; D might be TRBD2 (5 bases). Looked up from germline, CDR1 is SGHRS and CDR2 is YFSETQ. The CDR3 is 15 amino acids. V was clipped by 0 bases and J by 2 bases, with 9 bases between them. CDR3 nucleotides: TGCGCCAGCAGCTTGGTGCTAGCACCCTACAATGAGCAGTTCTTC. This encodes CASSLVLAPYNEQFF.

At least ten counts were recorded for this clone. This rearrangement joins TRBV19 to TRBJ2-7, with TRBD2 identical over 8 bases. Germline V gives CDR1 LNHDA, CDR2 SQIVND (reference sequence). J was trimmed by 0 bases and V by 6 bases; bases with no gene match: 7. The CDR3 runs to 15 residues. The CDR3 DNA reads TGTGCCAGTAGCTCACTAGCGGAAAACTCCTACGAGCAGTACTTC. Protein sequence: CASSSLAENSYEQYF.

This chain uses TRBV5-1 with TRBJ1-2, with D maybe TRBD1 (5 bases). Germline CDR1 reads SGHRS; CDR2 reads YFSETQ. Trimming removed 1 base at V and 4 bases at J, with 17 bases between. The CDR3 totals 16 residues. The CDR3 is CASSLSVDSRSYGYTF. CDR3 sequence (DNA): TGCGCCAGCAGCTTGAGTGTTGACAGTAGGTCCTATGGCTACACCTTC.

The chain links TRBV19 to TRBJ2-2, with D perhaps matching TRBD2 (6 bases). Germline CDR1 and CDR2: LNHDA and SQIVND (reference sequence). V gave up 5 bases and J gave up 3 bases, with 10 bases separating them. The CDR3 totals 14 residues. CDR3 in DNA: TGTGCCAGTAGTCGGGAGCGGTACACCGGGGAGCTGTTTTTT. This encodes CASSRERYTGELFF. Complete variable domain (other parts from reference TRBV19 and TRBJ2-2): DGGITQSPKYLFRKEGQNVTLSCEQNLNHDAMYWYRQDPGQGLRLIYYSQIVNDFQKGDIAEGYSVSREKKESFPLTVTSAQKNPTAFYLCASSRERYTGELFFGEGSRLTVL.

The rearrangement links TRBV4-2 to TRBJ2-1; the match to TRBD2 covers 10 bases. Per germline, CDR1 LGHNA and CDR2 YNFKEQ. V lost 1 base, J lost 0 bases, and 6 bases stayed unmatched. The CDR3 is 18 amino acids. The CDR3 here is CASSQGSGRSISYNEQFF. The CDR3, as DNA: TGTGCCAGCAGCCAAGGTAGCGGGAGGTCCATCTCCTACAATGAGCAGTTCTTC.

This sequence joins TRBV9 and TRBJ2-2; no clear D. The CDR3 sequence is 15 residues long. The ends were cut back, 0 bases at V and 1 base at J, with 7 bases in the middle. The germline V gene has CDR1 SGDLS and CDR2 YYNGEE. CDR3 DNA: TGTGCCAGCAGCGTAGATCCGGTGAACACCGGGGAGCTGTTTTTT. Translation gives CASSVDPVNTGELFF.

The chain has TRBV27 and TRBJ1-2, with D possibly being TRBD1 (6 bases). Between the trimmed V and J ends, which lost 6 bases and 3 bases, there was a span of 11 bases. The CDR3 runs 13 residues. Per the germline V gene, CDR1 is MNHEY and CDR2 is SMNVEV (reference sequence). The CDR3 region has the DNA TGTGCCAGCAGACGACAGGCTGACTATGGCTACACCTTC. Translation gives CASRRQADYGYTF.

The CDR3: CAWSSPGTGASPLHF. CDR3 sequence (DNA): TGTGCCTGGAGCAGCCCCGGGACAGGGGCTTCACCCCTCCACTTT. The chain joins TRBV30 to TRBJ1-6, with TRBD1 matching over 10 bases. There are 15 residues in the CDR3. V dropped 3 bases and J dropped 9; count of bases not matched to a gene: 8. In germline, CDR1 is GTSNPN, CDR2 SVGIG (reference sequence).

J is TRBJ1-2 and V is TRBV5-1; 9 bases match TRBD1. Germline CDR1 reads SGHRS; CDR2 reads YFSETQ. This CDR3 is built from 20 residues. J was trimmed by 1 base and V by 4 bases; bases with no gene match: 20. The CDR3 loop reads CASSVDMFRTGDHFNYGYTF. CDR3 nucleotides: TGCGCCAGCAGCGTTGATATGTTTAGGACAGGGGACCATTTTAACTATGGCTACACCTTC. Using reference TRBV5-1 and TRBJ1-2 for the parts outside the CDR3, the full variable domain is KAGVTQTPRYLIKTRGQQVTLSCSPISGHRSVSWYQQTPGQGLQFLFEYFSETQRNKGNFPGRFSGRQFSNSRSEMNVSTLELGDSALYLCASSVDMFRTGDHFNYGYTFGSGTRLTVV.

This clone occurred a few times. This rearrangement joins TRBV5-1 to TRBJ1-2; D might be TRBD1 (6 bases). The CDR3 contains 13 residues. Trimming left V 4 bases short and J 2 bases short, with 9 bases between. The germline V gene has CDR1 SGHRS and CDR2 YFSETQ. The CDR3 protein is CASSRGQNYGYTF. For the CDR3, the DNA is TGCGCCAGCAGCCGCGGACAGAACTATGGCTACACCTTC.

In its sample, this clone was seen once. The chain has TRBV27 and TRBJ2-4, with 8 nucleotides matching TRBD2. The CDR3 totals 19 residues. Per germline, CDR1 MNHEY and CDR2 SMNVEV (reference sequence). The V gene end was trimmed by 5 bases and the J gene end by 9 bases; junction bases not matched to a gene: 24. The CDR3 loop reads CASSPEVASGLSMGGIQYF. The CDR3 DNA reads TGTGCCAGCAGTCCCGAGGTTGCTAGCGGGCTCTCCATGGGGGGCATTCAGTACTTC.

This chain links TRBV18 with TRBJ2-1; 8 bases are a match to TRBD1. Germline V gene data show CDR1 as KGHSH and CDR2 as LQKENI. This CDR3 is built from 15 residues. Unmatched junction bases numbered 3, after V lost 5 bases and J lost 0 bases. The CDR3 loop reads CASSYRGSSYNEQFF. CDR3 sequence (DNA): TGTGCCAGCTCATACAGGGGGAGCTCCTACAATGAGCAGTTCTTC.

V and J are TRBV12-5 and TRBJ1-2; 9 bases align to TRBD1. CDR1 is LGHNT and CDR2 is FRNRAP in the germline V gene. The length of the CDR3 is 14 residues. V lost 6 bases to trimming and J lost 6 bases; unmatched junction nucleotides: 8. For the CDR3, the DNA is TGTGCTAGTGGCTCCGGGACAGGGAGTGATGGCTACACCTTC. This translates into CASGSGTGSDGYTF.

This chain connects TRBV27 to TRBJ1-5; 8 nucleotides match TRBD1. The J segment lost 7 bases and the V segment lost 5 bases, leaving 10 bases of the junction unmatched. The CDR3 has 15 residues. Germline V gene data show CDR1 as MNHEY and CDR2 as SMNVEV (reference sequence). CDR3 amino acids: CASSLNGQGGQPQHF. CDR3 coding DNA: TGTGCCAGCAGTCTTAATGGACAGGGAGGCCAGCCCCAGCATTTT.

The gene calls are TRBV5-1 and TRBJ1-5; D gene unclear. Trimming stripped 5 bases from V and 3 bases from J, with 15 bases between. Germline V lookup: CDR1 SGHRS, CDR2 YFSETQ. This CDR3 spans 15 amino acids. The CDR3 loop is CASSKEPGPNQPQHF. Written as DNA, the CDR3 is TGCGCCAGCAGTAAGGAACCTGGGCCCAATCAGCCCCAGCATTTT. The full variable domain, with the rest looked up from reference TRBV5-1 and TRBJ1-5, is KAGVTQTPRYLIKTRGQQVTLSCSPISGHRSVSWYQQTPGQGLQFLFEYFSETQRNKGNFPGRFSGRQFSNSRSEMNVSTLELGDSALYLCASSKEPGPNQPQHFGDGTRLSIL.

This chain joins TRBV2 and TRBJ2-3, with 8 bases identical to TRBD2. Unmatched junction bases numbered 12, after V lost 11 bases and J lost 2 bases. The CDR3 is 15 amino acids. Germline-derived CDR1 and CDR2 are SNHLY and FYNNEI. The CDR3 DNA reads TGTGCCCTCCTTGGCGGGGGGCGGTTCACAGATACGCAGTATTTT. Protein sequence: CALLGGGRFTDTQYF.